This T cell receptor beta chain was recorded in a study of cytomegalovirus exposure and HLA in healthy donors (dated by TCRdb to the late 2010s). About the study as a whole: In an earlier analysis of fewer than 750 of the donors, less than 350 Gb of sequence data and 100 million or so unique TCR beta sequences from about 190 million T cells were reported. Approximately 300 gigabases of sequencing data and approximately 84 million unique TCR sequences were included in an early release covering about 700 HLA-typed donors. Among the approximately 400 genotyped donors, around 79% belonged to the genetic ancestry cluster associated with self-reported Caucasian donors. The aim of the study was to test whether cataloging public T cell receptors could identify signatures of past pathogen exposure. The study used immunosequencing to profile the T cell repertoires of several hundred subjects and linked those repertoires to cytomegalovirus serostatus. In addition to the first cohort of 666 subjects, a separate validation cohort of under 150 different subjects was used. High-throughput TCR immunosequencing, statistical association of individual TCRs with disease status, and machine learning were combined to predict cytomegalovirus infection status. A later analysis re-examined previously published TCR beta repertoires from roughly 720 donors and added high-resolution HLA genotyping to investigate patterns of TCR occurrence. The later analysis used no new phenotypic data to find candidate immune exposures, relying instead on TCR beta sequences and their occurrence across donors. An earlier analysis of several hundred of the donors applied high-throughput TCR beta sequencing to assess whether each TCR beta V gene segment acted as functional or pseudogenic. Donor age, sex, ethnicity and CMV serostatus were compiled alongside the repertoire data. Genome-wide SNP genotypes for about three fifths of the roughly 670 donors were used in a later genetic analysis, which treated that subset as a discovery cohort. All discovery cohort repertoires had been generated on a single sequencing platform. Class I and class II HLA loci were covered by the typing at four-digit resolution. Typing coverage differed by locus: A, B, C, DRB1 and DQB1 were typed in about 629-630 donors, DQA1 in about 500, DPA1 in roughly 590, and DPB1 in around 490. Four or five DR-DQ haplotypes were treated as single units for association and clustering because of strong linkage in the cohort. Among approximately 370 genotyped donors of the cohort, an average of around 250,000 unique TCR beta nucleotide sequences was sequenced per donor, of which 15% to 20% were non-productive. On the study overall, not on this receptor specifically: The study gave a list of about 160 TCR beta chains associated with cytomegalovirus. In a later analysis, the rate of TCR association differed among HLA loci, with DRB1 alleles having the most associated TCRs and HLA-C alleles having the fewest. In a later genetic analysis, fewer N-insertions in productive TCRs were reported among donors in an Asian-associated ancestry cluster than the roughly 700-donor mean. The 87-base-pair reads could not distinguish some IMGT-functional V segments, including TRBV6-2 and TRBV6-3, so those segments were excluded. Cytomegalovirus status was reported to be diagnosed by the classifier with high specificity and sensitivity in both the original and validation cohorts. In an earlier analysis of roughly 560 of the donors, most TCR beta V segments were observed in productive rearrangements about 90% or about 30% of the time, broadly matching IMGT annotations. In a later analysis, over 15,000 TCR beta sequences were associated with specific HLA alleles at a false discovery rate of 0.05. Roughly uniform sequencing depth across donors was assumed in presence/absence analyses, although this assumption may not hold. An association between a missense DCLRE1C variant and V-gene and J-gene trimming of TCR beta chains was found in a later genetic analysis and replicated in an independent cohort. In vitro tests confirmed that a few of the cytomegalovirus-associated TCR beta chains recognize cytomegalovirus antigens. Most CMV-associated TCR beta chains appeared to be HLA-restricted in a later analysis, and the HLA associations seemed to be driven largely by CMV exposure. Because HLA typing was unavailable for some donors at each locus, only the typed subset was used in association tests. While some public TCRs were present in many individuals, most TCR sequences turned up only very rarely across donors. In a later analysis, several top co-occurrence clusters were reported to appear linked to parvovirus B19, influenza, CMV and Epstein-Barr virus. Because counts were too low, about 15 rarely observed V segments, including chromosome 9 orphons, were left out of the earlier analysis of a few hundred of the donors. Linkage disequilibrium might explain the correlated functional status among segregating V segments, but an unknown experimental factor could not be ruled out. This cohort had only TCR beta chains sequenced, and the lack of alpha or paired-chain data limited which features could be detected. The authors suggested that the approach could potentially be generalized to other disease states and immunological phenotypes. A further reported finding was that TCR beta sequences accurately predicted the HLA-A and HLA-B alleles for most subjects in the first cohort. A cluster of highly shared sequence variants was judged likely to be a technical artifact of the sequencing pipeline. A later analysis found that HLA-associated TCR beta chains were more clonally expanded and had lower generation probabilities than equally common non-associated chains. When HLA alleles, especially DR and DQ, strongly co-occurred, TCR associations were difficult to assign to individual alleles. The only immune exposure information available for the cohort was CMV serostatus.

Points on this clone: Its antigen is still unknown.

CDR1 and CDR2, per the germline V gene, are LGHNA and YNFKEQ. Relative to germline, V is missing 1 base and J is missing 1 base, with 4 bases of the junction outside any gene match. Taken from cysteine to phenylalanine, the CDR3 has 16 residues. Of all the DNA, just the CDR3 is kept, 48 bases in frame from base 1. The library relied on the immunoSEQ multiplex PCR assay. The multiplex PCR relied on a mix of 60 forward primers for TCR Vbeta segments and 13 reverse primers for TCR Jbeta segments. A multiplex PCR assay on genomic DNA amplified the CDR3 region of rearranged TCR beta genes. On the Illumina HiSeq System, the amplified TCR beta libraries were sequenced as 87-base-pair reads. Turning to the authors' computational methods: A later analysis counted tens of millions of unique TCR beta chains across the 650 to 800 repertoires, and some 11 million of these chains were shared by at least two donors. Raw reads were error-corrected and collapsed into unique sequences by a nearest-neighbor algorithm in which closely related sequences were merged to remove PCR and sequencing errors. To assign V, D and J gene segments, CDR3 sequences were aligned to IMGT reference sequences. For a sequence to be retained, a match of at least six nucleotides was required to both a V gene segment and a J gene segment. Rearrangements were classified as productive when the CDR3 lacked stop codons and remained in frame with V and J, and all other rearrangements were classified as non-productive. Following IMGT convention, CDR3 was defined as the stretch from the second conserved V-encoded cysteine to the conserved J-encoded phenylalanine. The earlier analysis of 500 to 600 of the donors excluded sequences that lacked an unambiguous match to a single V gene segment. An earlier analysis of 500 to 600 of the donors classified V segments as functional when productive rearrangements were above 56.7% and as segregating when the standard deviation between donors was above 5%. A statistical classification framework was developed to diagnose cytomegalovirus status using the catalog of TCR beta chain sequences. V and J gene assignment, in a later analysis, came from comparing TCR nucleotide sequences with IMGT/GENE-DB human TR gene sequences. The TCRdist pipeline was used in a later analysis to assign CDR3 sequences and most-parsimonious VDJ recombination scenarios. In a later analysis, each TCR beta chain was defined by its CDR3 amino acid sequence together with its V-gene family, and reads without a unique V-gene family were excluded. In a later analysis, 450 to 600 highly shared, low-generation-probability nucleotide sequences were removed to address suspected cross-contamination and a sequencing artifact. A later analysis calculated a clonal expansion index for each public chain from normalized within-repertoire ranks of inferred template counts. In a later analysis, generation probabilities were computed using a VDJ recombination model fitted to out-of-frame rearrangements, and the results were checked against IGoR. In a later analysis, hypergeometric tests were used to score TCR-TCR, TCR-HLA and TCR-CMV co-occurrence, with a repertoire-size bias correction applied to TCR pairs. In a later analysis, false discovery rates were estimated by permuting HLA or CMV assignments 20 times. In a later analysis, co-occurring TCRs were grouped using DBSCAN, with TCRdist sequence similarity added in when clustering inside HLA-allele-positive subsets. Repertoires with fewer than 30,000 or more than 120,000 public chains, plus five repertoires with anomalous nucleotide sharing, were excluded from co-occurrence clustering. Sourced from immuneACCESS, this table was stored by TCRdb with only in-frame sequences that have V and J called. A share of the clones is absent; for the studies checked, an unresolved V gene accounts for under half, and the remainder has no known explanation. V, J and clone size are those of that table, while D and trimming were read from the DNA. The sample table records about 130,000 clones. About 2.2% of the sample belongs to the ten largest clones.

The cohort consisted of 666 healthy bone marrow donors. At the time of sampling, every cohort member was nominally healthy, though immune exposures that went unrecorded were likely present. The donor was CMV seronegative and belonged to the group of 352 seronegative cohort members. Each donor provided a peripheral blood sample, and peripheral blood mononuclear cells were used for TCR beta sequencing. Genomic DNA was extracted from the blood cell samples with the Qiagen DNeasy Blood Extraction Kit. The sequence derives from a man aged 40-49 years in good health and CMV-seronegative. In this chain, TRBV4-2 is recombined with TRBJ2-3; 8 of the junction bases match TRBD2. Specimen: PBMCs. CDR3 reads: CASSQVVSGGTDTQYF. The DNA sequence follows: TGTGCCAGCAGCCAAGTCGTTAGCGGGGGCACAGATACGCAGTATTTT.